These 19 T cell receptor beta chains were all obtained from the same sample, sequenced in a study of CD8 T cells in ankylosing spondylitis. TCRdb used MiXCR to reprocess the 5' RACE reads, holding one entry per CDR3 protein. The sample lists around 230,000 distinct CDR3 sequences; roughly 8.6% were seen once. Input material: blood, either unsorted or a sorted T cell fraction (not recorded which). These receptors originate from a male donor with ankylosing spondylitis or in good health (not recorded which).

This clonotype was counted many times. The V call is TRBV7-8, the J call TRBJ2-3, with D possibly TRBD2 on 7 matching bases. The germline CDR1 and CDR2 sequences are SGHVS and FQNEAQ. With 5 bases removed from V and 7 bases from J, the gap between germline ends came to 19 bases. The CDR3 sequence is 15 residues long. CDR3 DNA: TGTGCCAGCAGCCGGCGGGGGCTCGGTATAAATACGCAGTATTTT. Residues: CASSRRGLGINTQYF. The whole variable domain, filled in from reference TRBV7-8 and TRBJ2-3, reads GAGVSQSPRYKVAKRGQDVALRCDPISGHVSLFWYQQALGQGPEFLTYFQNEAQLDKSGLPSDRFFAERPEGSVSTLKIQRTQQEDSAVYLCASSRRGLGINTQYFGPGTRLTVL.

A note on this clonotype: A clone one base away is much larger, so this may be a read error. V is TRBV7-7 and J is TRBJ2-5, with D maybe TRBD1 (5 bases). This CDR3 spans 13 amino acids. The germline V gene encodes CDR1 SSHAT and CDR2 FNYEAQ (reference sequence). The CDR3 sequence: CASSLSGIEAQYF. The CDR3 bases are TGTGCTAGCAGCTTATCAGGGATCGAGGCCCAGTACTTC.

This chain connects TRBV7-3 to TRBJ2-6; D perhaps matches TRBD2 (5 bases). This CDR3 has 15 amino acids. Trimming pared 5 bases from V and 1 base from J, leaving 9 bases between. The germline gives CDR1 SGHTA, CDR2 FQGTGA. The CDR3 loop reads CASSPTKSGANVLTF. CDR3 nucleotides: TGTGCCAGCAGCCCGACTAAATCTGGGGCCAACGTCCTGACTTTC.

This clonotype was recorded many times. This chain joins TRBV5-8 and TRBJ1-1, with D perhaps TRBD1 (5 bases). CDR3 length: 16 residues. V was shortened by 7 bases and J by 3 bases, with 22 bases between the two germline ends. Germline assignment: CDR1 SGHTS and CDR2 YDEGEE. CDR3 coding DNA: TGTGCCAGCCCCTCGGCTGGAGGGGACGCACACACTGAAGCTTTCTTT. Translated, it gives CASPSAGGDAHTEAFF.

The chain is built from TRBV7-2 and TRBJ2-1; D not resolved. The germline V and J ends were trimmed by 4 bases and 7 bases, with 11 bases remaining between them. The length of the CDR3 is 13 residues. The germline gives CDR1 SGHTA, CDR2 FQGNSA. DNA of the CDR3: TGTGCCAGCAGCTCGGTTGCCCCTAATGAGCAGTTCTTC. It yields the protein CASSSVAPNEQFF.

This clonotype was seen ten or more times. The chain links TRBV19 to TRBJ1-5; possibly TRBD1 for D (6 bases). The CDR3 length is 14 residues. Trimming removed 7 bases from V and 3 bases from J, with 13 bases in between. CDR1 is LNHDA and CDR2 is SQIVND in the germline V gene (reference sequence). The CDR3 region has the DNA TGTGCCAGTACCGAAGACAGGAACAATCAGCCCCAGCATTTT. Its protein is CASTEDRNNQPQHF.

This clonotype was picked up many times. CDR3 DNA: TGTGCCAGCTCACCACAGGGAGACGAGCAGTACTTC. Protein sequence: CASSPQGDEQYF. V and J are TRBV18 and TRBJ2-7; D might be TRBD2 (5 bases). V gave up 1 base and J gave up 5 bases, with 6 bases separating them. Germline V gene lookup returns CDR1 KGHSH and CDR2 LQKENI. The CDR3 extends over 12 amino acids.

This clonotype was picked up many times. This chain uses TRBV5-1 with TRBJ1-4; TRBD1 matches 8 bases. With V trimmed by 2 bases and J by 7 bases, 10 bases remained unmatched. The V gene's germline CDR1 is SGHRS and CDR2 YFSETQ. The CDR3 has 16 residues. As DNA, the CDR3 is TGCGCCAGCAGCTTAACCCCGACAGGGGCAGGTGAAAAACTGTTTTTT. Encoded protein: CASSLTPTGAGEKLFF.

This clonotype was seen ten or more times. The rearrangement joins TRBV7-8 to TRBJ1-5; D is undetermined. Per the germline V gene, CDR1 is SGHVS and CDR2 is FQNEAQ. V lost 1 base to trimming and J lost 4 bases, with 11 bases between them. CDR3 size: 15 residues. The CDR3, as DNA: TGTGCCAGCAGCTTAGTGGCAGGCCGGAATCAGCCCCAGCATTTT. This translates into CASSLVAGRNQPQHF.

In this sample, this clonotype turned up many times. The chain uses TRBV4-2 and TRBJ2-3; 7 bases align to TRBD2. The CDR3 has 17 amino acids. The germline CDR1 and CDR2 sequences are LGHNA and YNFKEQ. V shed 3 bases and J 4 bases; nucleotides not matched to a gene: 13. The CDR3 nucleotides read TGTGCCAGCAGCCAGCGACTAGGACTAGATTATGCAGATACGCAGTATTTT. Translating it yields CASSQRLGLDYADTQYF.

This clonotype was counted at least ten times. The rearrangement links TRBV15 to TRBJ2-3; a weak D match, TRBD1 (6 bases). Deletions cut 6 bases from V and 3 bases from J, with 13 bases between. The germline gives CDR1 LNHNV, CDR2 YYDKDF (reference sequence). CDR3 length: 14 residues. This chain's CDR3 is CATSSPGQTDTQYF. As DNA, the CDR3 is TGTGCCACCAGTAGCCCCGGACAGACAGATACGCAGTATTTT.

In this sample, this clonotype turned up a few times. The chain couples TRBV20-1 to TRBJ2-5; 12 bases are a match to TRBD2. CDR1 DFQATT and CDR2 SNEGSKA come from the germline V gene (reference sequence). This CDR3 is 16 amino acids long. J was trimmed by 3 bases and V by 3 bases; bases with no gene match: 8. CDR3 sequence reads: CSARTSGGPREETQYF. In DNA, the CDR3 is TGCAGTGCTAGGACTAGCGGGGGCCCAAGGGAAGAGACCCAGTACTTC.

Many counts were recorded for this clonotype. The rearrangement links TRBV20-1 to TRBJ1-2, with a possible D match to TRBD1 (6 bases). V was clipped by 4 bases and J by 2 bases, with 17 bases between them. The CDR3 is 15 residues long. CDR1 and CDR2 from the germline V gene are DFQATT and SNEGSKA (reference sequence). The CDR3 nucleotides are TGCAGTGCTATAACGCAAAACAGGGAGAACTATGGCTACACCTTC. As protein: CSAITQNRENYGYTF.

The table lists this clonotype with many counts. V and J are TRBV29-1 and TRBJ2-6; TRBD1 aligns across 9 bases. This CDR3 is built from 16 residues. CDR1 and CDR2 (germline): SQVTM, ANQGSEA. Trimming at V came to 7 bases and at J to 2 bases, leaving 9 bases not matched to a gene. The CDR3 DNA follows: TGCAGCGCGCAAGGGGGACAGGGAACTGGGGCCAACGTCCTGACTTTC. Protein product: CSAQGGQGTGANVLTF.

This clonotype was seen repeatedly, ten times or more. V is TRBV10-1 and J is TRBJ1-1; TRBD1 might be the D (5 bases). CDR3 length: 16 residues. V gave up 2 bases and J gave up 3 bases, with 16 bases separating them. CDR1 WNHNN and CDR2 SYGVQD come from the germline V gene (reference sequence). This CDR3 is CASSETAYRDDTEAFF. CDR3 sequence (DNA): TGCGCCAGCAGTGAGACTGCATACCGGGACGACACTGAAGCTTTCTTT.

As to this clonotype: This could be a read error, since a much larger clone is one nucleotide away. V gene TRBV5-1 combines with J gene TRBJ1-6; a weak D match, TRBD1 (6 bases). Per the germline V gene, CDR1 is SGHRS and CDR2 is YFSETQ. There are 13 residues in the CDR3. CDR3 nucleotide sequence: TGCGCCAGCAGTGACGGGACAACGGATCCCCTCAACTTT. Translated, it gives CASSDGTTDPLNF.

In its sample, this clonotype was seen many times. The J gene is TRBJ2-7, the V gene TRBV6-1, with 7 nucleotides matching TRBD1. The germline gives CDR1 MNHNS, CDR2 SASEGT. The CDR3 extends over 14 amino acids. V shed 6 bases and J 2 bases; nucleotides not matched to a gene: 7. The CDR3 sequence: CASSIRQGAYEQYF. CDR3 nucleotides: TGTGCCAGCAGCATTCGACAGGGAGCCTACGAGCAGTACTTC.

Details on this clonotype: Relative to the germline gene, one junction end is altered; a read error may explain this. The chain links TRBV4-3 to TRBJ2-3; D is perhaps TRBD2 (5 bases). CDR3 length: 16 residues. CDR1 LGHNA and CDR2 YSLEER come from the germline V gene. The CDR3: CASSQEDSVRADTQYF. CDR3 nucleotides: TGCGCTAGCAGCCAAGAGGACTCTGTAAGGGCAGATACGCAGTATTTT.

V is TRBV24-1 and J is TRBJ2-7, with D uncertain. Germline CDR1 reads KGHDR; CDR2 reads SFDVKD. V lost 3 bases to trimming and J lost 2 bases, with 7 bases between them. The CDR3 totals 13 residues. The CDR3 sequence is CATSDDITYEQYF. The CDR3 DNA reads TGTGCCACCAGTGATGACATAACCTACGAGCAGTACTTC.